One sample yielded the 23 T cell receptor beta chains listed below, sequenced in a study of T cell changes during pregnancy in multiple sclerosis. Only in-frame clones appear in the TCRdb table, and some are missing; sequencing was by immunoSEQ multiplex PCR. In the table there are about 40,000 clones, around 90% of which are singletons. The sequencing used peripheral blood, collected in the first trimester of pregnancy. Receptor source: a female donor in good health, enrolled as a control in a pregnancy study.

The V call is TRBV27, the J call TRBJ2-3; D may be TRBD1 (6 bases). V gave up 4 bases and J gave up 3 bases, with 14 bases separating them. Germline CDR1 reads MNHEY; CDR2 reads SMNVEV (reference sequence). CDR3 length: 15 residues. The CDR3 region is CASSSNRVGTDTQYF. In DNA form, the CDR3 reads TGTGCCAGCAGTTCGAACAGGGTAGGAACAGATACGCAGTATTTT.

The chain carries TRBV9 and TRBJ1-4; weak D call: TRBD1 (6 bases). Per the germline V gene, CDR1 is SGDLS and CDR2 is YYNGEE. The CDR3 is 14 amino acids. Trimming removed 3 bases at V and 6 bases at J, with 12 bases between. This chain's CDR3 is CASSERGGHEKLFF. CDR3 DNA: TGTGCCAGCAGCGAGAGAGGGGGTCATGAAAAACTGTTTTTT.

The chain links TRBV7-3 to TRBJ2-1; possibly TRBD1 for D (6 bases). Germline V lookup: CDR1 SGHTA, CDR2 FQGTGA. Trimming stripped 2 bases from V and 0 bases from J, with 11 bases between. The length of the CDR3 is 16 residues. Here the CDR3 DNA reads TGTGCCAGCAGCTTACAGGGGCCGAGCTCCTACAATGAGCAGTTCTTC. Translation: CASSLQGPSSYNEQFF. Variable domain in full (rest from reference TRBV7-3 and TRBJ2-1): GAGVSQTPSNKVTEKGKYVELRCDPISGHTALYWYRQSLGQGPEFLIYFQGTGAADDSGLPNDRFFAVRPEGSVSTLKIQRTERGDSAVYLCASSLQGPSSYNEQFFGPGTRLTVL.

V and J are TRBV6-4 and TRBJ2-1; 8 nucleotides agree with TRBD2. Germline CDR1 MRHNA, CDR2 SNTAGT. The CDR3 has 16 amino acids. V shed 0 bases and J 3 bases; nucleotides not matched to a gene: 4. CDR3 DNA: TGTGCCAGCAGTGACTCTGGGACTAGGGACTACAATGAGCAGTTCTTC. Residues: CASSDSGTRDYNEQFF.

V and J are TRBV9 and TRBJ2-5, with a tentative D call TRBD1 (6 bases). Germline V gives CDR1 SGDLS, CDR2 YYNGEE. The V end was cut by 1 base, the J end by 5 bases, with 15 bases between. The CDR3 covers 15 residues. In nucleotides, the CDR3 is TGTGCCAGCAGCGTAAGGACAGATGCTCGGGAGACCCAGTACTTC. Its protein product is CASSVRTDARETQYF.

The rearrangement uses TRBV10-3 and TRBJ2-3; D may be TRBD2 (6 bases). CDR3 length equals 16 residues. V was cut by 0 bases and J by 8 bases, with 18 bases left in between. Looked up from germline, CDR1 is ENHRY and CDR2 is SYGVKD. The DNA of the CDR3 is TGTGCCATCAGTGAGTCTCCGGTCGGGAGCCCGAGTACGCAGTATTTT. Translation: CAISESPVGSPSTQYF.

In its sample, this clone was seen once. This chain uses TRBV11-2 with TRBJ2-6; no clear D. The germline gives CDR1 SGHAT, CDR2 FQNNGV. Deletions cut 4 bases from V and 0 bases from J, with 16 bases between. The CDR3 is 18 residues long. In nucleotides, the CDR3 is TGTGCCAGCAGCTCACCCAGAGGTCCCAACTCTGGGGCCAACGTCCTGACTTTC. Translated, it gives CASSSPRGPNSGANVLTF.

The rearrangement links TRBV4-1 to TRBJ2-5; weak D call: TRBD2 (5 bases). The ends were cut back, 3 bases at V and 7 bases at J, with 21 bases in the middle. CDR1 and CDR2 from the germline V gene are MGHRA and YSYEKL. There are 16 residues in the CDR3. The CDR3, as DNA: TGCGCCAGCAGCCACCCCGAGAGGGCCCAAGGGCGGACCCAGTACTTC. It translates to CASSHPERAQGRTQYF.

The chain uses TRBV28 and TRBJ2-1; the match to TRBD2 covers 8 bases. CDR3 length: 16 amino acids. Looked up from germline, CDR1 is MDHEN and CDR2 is SYDVKM. With 2 bases clipped from V and 4 bases from J, the junction kept 7 bases outside the gene matches. The CDR3: CASSLQGSGIYNEQFF. In nucleotides, the CDR3 is TGTGCCAGCAGTTTACAGGGTAGCGGGATTTACAATGAGCAGTTCTTC.

The chain couples TRBV20-1 to TRBJ2-5; 9 bases are shared with TRBD2. J gave up 12 bases and V 0 bases, and 2 bases lay outside the gene matches. The CDR3 runs to 11 residues. Germline V gene lookup returns CDR1 DFQATT and CDR2 SNEGSKA (reference sequence). CDR3: CSAREAGGEYF. The DNA for the CDR3 is TGCAGTGCTAGAGAGGCGGGGGGGGAGTACTTC.

The J gene is TRBJ2-2, the V gene TRBV14, with TRBD1 matching 9 bases. This CDR3 contains 16 residues. CDR1 and CDR2 (germline): SGHDN, FVKESK. Unmatched junction bases numbered 7, after V lost 3 bases and J lost 5 bases. In nucleotides, the CDR3 is TGTGCCAGCAGCCATCCCGGGACAGGGAGTACCGGGGAGCTGTTTTTT. This translates into CASSHPGTGSTGELFF.

This chain joins TRBV27 and TRBJ2-2; no definite D call. V gave up 4 bases and J gave up 6 bases, with 21 bases separating them. Germline loops: CDR1 MNHEY, CDR2 SMNVEV (reference sequence). This CDR3 region has 17 residues. The DNA for the CDR3 is TGTGCCAGCAGTTCCCTACGTCAAACCCCCCAGGCCGGGGAGCTGTTTTTT. Translated: CASSSLRQTPQAGELFF.

The rearrangement uses TRBV5-4 and TRBJ1-1, with 8 bases lining up with TRBD1. Germline CDR1 is SGHNT and CDR2 is YYREEE (reference sequence). This CDR3 is built from 12 residues. J lost 6 bases, V lost 5 bases, and 3 bases had no gene match. DNA of the CDR3: TGTGCCAGCAGTGGACAGGGACCTGAAGCTTTCTTT. Its protein product is CASSGQGPEAFF.

The V gene is TRBV27, the J gene TRBJ1-1; D not resolved. Trimming cost V 0 bases and J 4 bases, with 6 bases left between them. Germline values: CDR1 MNHEY, CDR2 SMNVEV (reference sequence). CDR3 length: 13 residues. CDR3 nucleotides: TGTGCCAGCAGTTTATCGACTGGCACTGAAGCTTTCTTT. Translation gives CASSLSTGTEAFF.

The chain is built from TRBV10-1 and TRBJ2-1, with 10 bases aligning to TRBD2. CDR1 WNHNN and CDR2 SYGVQD come from the germline V gene (reference sequence). V gave up 4 bases and J gave up 8 bases; unmatched junction bases: 2. This CDR3 has 13 amino acids. This chain's CDR3 is CASSGGTSDEQFF. CDR3 nucleotides: TGCGCCAGCAGTGGAGGGACTAGCGATGAGCAGTTCTTC.

The V call is TRBV7-3, the J call TRBJ1-6; D gene ambiguous. The germline CDR1 and CDR2 sequences are SGHTA and FQGTGA. Trimming removed 1 base at V and 6 bases at J, with 10 bases between. The CDR3 totals 15 residues. In DNA form, the CDR3 reads TGTGCCAGCAGCTTAAGCGGAGGGTCTAATTCACCCCTCCACTTT. It encodes CASSLSGGSNSPLHF.

This chain joins TRBV4-1 and TRBJ2-7; D possibly corresponds to TRBD2 (5 bases). The length of the CDR3 is 18 residues. Germline V lookup: CDR1 MGHRA, CDR2 YSYEKL. Trimming removed 5 bases at V and 1 base at J, with 24 bases between. CDR3 loop: CASSSRSVRTSTSYEQYF. The CDR3 DNA reads as TGCGCCAGCAGCTCACGATCGGTGCGGACTTCCACATCCTACGAGCAGTACTTC.

V gene TRBV7-6 combines with J gene TRBJ2-7, with a tentative D call TRBD1 (6 bases). The CDR3 is 13 amino acids. CDR1 SGHVS and CDR2 FNYEAQ come from the germline V gene. V was shortened by 5 bases and J by 5 bases, with 13 bases between the two germline ends. This CDR3 reads CASSPMDRHEQYF. DNA of the CDR3: TGTGCCAGCAGCCCGATGGACAGACACGAGCAGTACTTC.

This clone was found once. The genes are TRBV4-2 and TRBJ2-1; 9 nucleotides align to TRBD2. The CDR3 length is 15 residues. J was trimmed by 4 bases and V by 4 bases; bases with no gene match: 5. Germline CDR1 and CDR2: LGHNA and YNFKEQ. CDR3 loop: CASSPRGGGYNEQFF. CDR3 sequence (DNA): TGTGCCAGCAGCCCTCGCGGGGGGGGGTACAATGAGCAGTTCTTC.

The CDR3 nucleotides are TGTGCCAGCAGCCCCGACCTACAGGGGGCACACGAGCAGTACTTC. It translates to CASSPDLQGAHEQYF. V usage is TRBV11-2 and J usage is TRBJ2-7; 9 nucleotides line up with TRBD1. From germline, CDR1 is SGHAT and CDR2 FQNNGV. V gave up 5 bases and J gave up 5 bases; unmatched junction bases: 10. This CDR3 region has 15 residues.

The chain employs TRBV5-4 and TRBJ2-1; 9 bases map to TRBD2. CDR1 is SGHNT, CDR2 YYREEE, per germline (reference sequence). This CDR3 spans 15 amino acids. The trim removed 6 bases at V and 4 bases at J, leaving 8 bases unmatched. The CDR3 DNA sequence: TGTGCCAGCAACCCTCGGCGGGAGGGGTACAATGAGCAGTTCTTC. It is translated as CASNPRREGYNEQFF.

This clone was recorded only once. The chain employs TRBV28 and TRBJ1-1; a weak D match, TRBD1 (6 bases). The ends were cut back, 5 bases at V and 4 bases at J, with 20 bases in the middle. Germline CDR1 and CDR2: MDHEN and SYDVKM. CDR3 size: 16 residues. The CDR3 region is CASSRRQVGGGTEAFF. CDR3 nucleotide sequence: TGTGCCAGCAGTCGTCGACAGGTGGGCGGGGGCACTGAAGCTTTCTTT.

Ten or more counts support this clone. The V and J genes are TRBV19 and TRBJ2-4; no reliable D call. Germline lookup yields CDR1 LNHDA and CDR2 SQIVND (reference sequence). Trimming cost V 4 bases and J 0 bases, with 10 bases left between them. The CDR3 has 15 residues. CDR3 sequence reads: CASSTPTGAKNIQYF. For the CDR3, the DNA is TGTGCCAGTAGTACCCCTACGGGAGCCAAAAACATTCAGTACTTC.